The clone carrying this T cell receptor beta chain was detected once. The antigen is undetermined. TCRdb's copy holds only in-frame clones and misses some; the assay was immunoSEQ multiplex PCR. The table includes over 100,000 clones, 92% detected once. This entry belongs to a study of CD4+ T cells in melanoma. Study-level findings and limits: Reportedly, melanoma neoantigen-specific CD4+ T cells showed varied differentiation states.

From germline, CDR1 is SGDLS and CDR2 YYNGEE. J gave up 10 bases and V 3 bases, and 8 bases lay outside the gene matches. This CDR3 contains 14 residues. This TCR was sampled from a human donor with melanoma. Sequenced material: peripheral blood. The rearrangement joins TRBV9 to TRBJ1-2, with 11 positions matching TRBD1. For the CDR3, the DNA is TGTGCCAGCAGCGGCATCCCGGGACAGGGGGACTACACCTTC. Its protein is CASSGIPGQGDYTF.